This T cell receptor (beta chain) was sequenced in a study of blood T cell repertoires in COVID-19. Looking at the study overall: Some COVID-19 samples were acute and others convalescent; all came from the United States, Italy and Spain.

Original handling: Scientists estimated how many nucleated cells there were by amplifying reference gene primers. Clones were sequenced by immunoSEQ multiplex PCR, and TCRdb holds only the in-frame ones, with some missing. That table gives V, J and clone size, and the DNA gave D and trimming. The sample contains around 120,000 clones, more than 90% of which appear only once. Germline V gene sequence: CDR1 MGHDK, CDR2 SYGVNS. V shed 8 bases and J 10 bases; nucleotides not matched to a gene: 10. This CDR3 has 12 residues. Seattle enrolled patients during active infection and tracked them longitudinally.

The chain combines TRBV25-1 with TRBJ1-1; 7 nucleotides agree with TRBD1. The source material was peripheral blood. The receptor was isolated from a man aged 55 to 69 with COVID-19, enrolled during active disease. CDR3 in amino acids: CASGYIQGSAFF. Here the CDR3 DNA reads TGTGCCAGCGGTTATATACAGGGGTCAGCTTTCTTT.